This T cell receptor (beta chain) was identified in a study of shared clonotypes between healthy human individuals. Germline CDR1 LNHDA, CDR2 SQIVND (reference sequence). V lost 4 bases and J lost 0, with 10 bases in between. CDR3 length: 15 amino acids. Repertoires were generated with immunoSEQ multiplex PCR, while TCRdb's copy carries only in-frame clones and drops some. The sample contains 300,000 to 350,000 clones, over 70% of which appear only once. The study separated CD4+ cells into CD45RA+ naive and CD45RA-negative memory subsets. Notes on this clone: Additional DNA sequences in this sample encode the identical CDR3.

Sequences were obtained from memory CD4+ T cells sorted from blood. Subset indicated: CD45RA-negative fraction. This sequence was found in a man younger than 45 in good health. This chain links TRBV19 with TRBJ2-1; either TRBD1 or TRBD2 may supply D (5 bases each). CDR3 amino acids: CASSRGTDSYNEQFF. CDR3 DNA: TGTGCCAGTAGTAGAGGGACGGACTCCTACAATGAGCAGTTCTTC. The variable domain in full, completed from reference TRBV19 and TRBJ2-1, reads DGGITQSPKYLFRKEGQNVTLSCEQNLNHDAMYWYRQDPGQGLRLIYYSQIVNDFQKGDIAEGYSVSREKKESFPLTVTSAQKNPTAFYLCASSRGTDSYNEQFFGPGTRLTVL.